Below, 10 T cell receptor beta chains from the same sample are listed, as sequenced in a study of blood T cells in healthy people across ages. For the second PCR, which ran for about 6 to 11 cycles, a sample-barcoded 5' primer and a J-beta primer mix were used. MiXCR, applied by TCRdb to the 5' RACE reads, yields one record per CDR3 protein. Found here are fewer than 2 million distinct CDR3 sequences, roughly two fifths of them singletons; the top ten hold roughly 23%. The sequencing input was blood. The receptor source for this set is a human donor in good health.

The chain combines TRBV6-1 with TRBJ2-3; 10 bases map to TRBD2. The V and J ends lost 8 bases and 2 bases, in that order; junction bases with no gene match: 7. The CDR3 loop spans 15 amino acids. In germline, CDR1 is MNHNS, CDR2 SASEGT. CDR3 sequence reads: CASLDLAGATDTQYF. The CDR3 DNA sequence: TGTGCCAGCCTCGATCTAGCGGGGGCCACAGATACGCAGTATTTT.

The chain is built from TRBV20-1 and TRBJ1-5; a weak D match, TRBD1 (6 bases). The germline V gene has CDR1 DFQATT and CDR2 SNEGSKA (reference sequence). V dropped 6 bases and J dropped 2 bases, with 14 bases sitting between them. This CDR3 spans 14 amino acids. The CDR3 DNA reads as TGCAGTGCGAAGACAGGTTCGGGCAATCAGCCCCAGCATTTT. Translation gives CSAKTGSGNQPQHF.

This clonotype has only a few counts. In DNA, the CDR3 is TGCGCCAGCAGCCAAGAAGGTCTTGTATCCTACAATGAGCAGTTCTTC. It codes for CASSQEGLVSYNEQFF. The chain couples TRBV4-3 to TRBJ2-1; no firm D call. The length of the CDR3 is 16 residues. Germline lookup yields CDR1 LGHNA and CDR2 YSLEER. V was trimmed by 0 bases and J by 1 base, leaving 10 bases between them.

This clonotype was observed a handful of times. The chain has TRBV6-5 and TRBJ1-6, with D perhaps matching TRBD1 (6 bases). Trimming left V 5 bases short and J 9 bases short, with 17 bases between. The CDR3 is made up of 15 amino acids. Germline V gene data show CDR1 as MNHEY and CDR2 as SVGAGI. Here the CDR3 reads CASSGRGARGSPLHF. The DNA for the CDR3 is TGTGCCAGCAGTGGCCGGGGGGCCCGAGGTTCACCCCTCCACTTT.

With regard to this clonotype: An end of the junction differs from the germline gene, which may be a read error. CDR3 bases: TGCAGTGCTAGAGATTCGTCCAGTACCGAGACCCGGTACTTC. It encodes CSARDSSSTETRYF. This chain uses TRBV20-1 with TRBJ2-5; unclear D gene. From germline, CDR1 is DFQATT and CDR2 SNEGSKA (reference sequence). The length of the CDR3 is 14 residues.

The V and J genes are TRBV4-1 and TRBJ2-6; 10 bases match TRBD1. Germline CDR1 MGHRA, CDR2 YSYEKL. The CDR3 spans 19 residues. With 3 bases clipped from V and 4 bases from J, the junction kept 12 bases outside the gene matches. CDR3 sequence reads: CASSHPGTGAFSGANVLTF. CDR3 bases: TGCGCCAGCAGCCATCCCGGGACAGGGGCTTTCTCCGGGGCCAACGTCCTGACTTTC.

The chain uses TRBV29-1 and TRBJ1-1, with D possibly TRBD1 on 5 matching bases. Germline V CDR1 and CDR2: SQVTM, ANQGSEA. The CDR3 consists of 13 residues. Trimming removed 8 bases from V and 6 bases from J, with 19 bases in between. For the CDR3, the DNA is TGCAGCCTGTCAGGGCCCTTTAGTCCTGAAGCTTTCTTT. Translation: CSLSGPFSPEAFF.

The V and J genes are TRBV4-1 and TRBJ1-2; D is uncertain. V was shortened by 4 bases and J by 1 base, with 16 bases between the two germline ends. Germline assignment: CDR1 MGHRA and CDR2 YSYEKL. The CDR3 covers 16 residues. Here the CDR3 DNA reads TGCGCCAGCAGCCGGTTCGGCCGGAGCCTTAACTATGGCTACACCTTC. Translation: CASSRFGRSLNYGYTF.

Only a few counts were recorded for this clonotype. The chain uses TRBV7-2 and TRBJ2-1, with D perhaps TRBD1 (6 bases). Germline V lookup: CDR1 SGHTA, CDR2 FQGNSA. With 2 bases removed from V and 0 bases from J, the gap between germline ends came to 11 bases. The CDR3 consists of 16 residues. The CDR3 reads CASSLRDTSSYNEQFF. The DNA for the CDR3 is TGTGCCAGCAGCTTAAGGGACACAAGCTCCTACAATGAGCAGTTCTTC.

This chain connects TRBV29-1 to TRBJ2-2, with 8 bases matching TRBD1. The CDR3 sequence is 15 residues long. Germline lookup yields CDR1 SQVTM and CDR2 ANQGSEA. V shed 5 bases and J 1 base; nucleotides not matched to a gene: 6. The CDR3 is CSVIQGALNTGELFF. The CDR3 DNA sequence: TGCAGCGTTATTCAGGGGGCGCTGAACACCGGGGAGCTGTTTTTT.